This T cell receptor (beta chain) originates from a study of CD8+ T cells in alopecia areata. Study results and caveats: Since there was just one nonresponder, nobody can yet say how baseline CD8+ expansion ties to response. Administration of tofacitinib significantly diminished scalp clonality and expanded CD8+ clones within the top 100. Relative to normal scalp, lesional scalp, especially alopecia totalis/universalis, showed higher clonality.

In the case of this clone: Its cognate antigen is unknown.

The V gene's germline CDR1 is GTSNPN and CDR2 SVGIG (reference sequence). V shed 0 bases, J shed 4 bases, and the junction held 11 bases outside the gene matches. CDR3 length equals 17 residues. Treatment given: oral pan-JAK inhibitor, 5-10 mg twice daily. RNA was isolated and reverse transcribed to cDNA, the sequencing template. Profiled with immunoSEQ multiplex PCR; TCRdb holds only in-frame clones, not every one. The data hold about 210,000 clones, with under 60% observed a single time. Sequencing was performed on CD4+ T cells sorted from blood, taken at week 4, from a patient treated with tofacitinib. The sequence was obtained from a human donor with alopecia areata. The chain employs TRBV30 and TRBJ2-3; 9 nucleotides agree with TRBD2. CDR3 amino acids: CAWSVWVIAGVPDTQYF. The CDR3 bases are TGTGCCTGGAGTGTTTGGGTAATAGCGGGGGTTCCAGATACGCAGTATTTT.